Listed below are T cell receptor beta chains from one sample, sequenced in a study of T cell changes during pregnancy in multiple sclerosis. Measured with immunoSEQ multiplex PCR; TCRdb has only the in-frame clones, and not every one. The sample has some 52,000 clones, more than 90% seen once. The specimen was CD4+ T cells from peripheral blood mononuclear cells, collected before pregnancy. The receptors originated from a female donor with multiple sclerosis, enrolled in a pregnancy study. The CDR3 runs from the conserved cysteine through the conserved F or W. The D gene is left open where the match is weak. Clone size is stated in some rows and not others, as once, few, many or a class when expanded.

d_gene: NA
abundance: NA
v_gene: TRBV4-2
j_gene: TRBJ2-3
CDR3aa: CASSQDSSTDTQYF
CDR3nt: TGTGCCAGCAGCCAGGACTCCAGCACAGATACGCAGTATTTT

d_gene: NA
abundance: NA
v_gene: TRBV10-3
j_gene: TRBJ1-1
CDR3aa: CAISESGSEAFF
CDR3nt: TGTGCCATCAGTGAGTCAGGGAGTGAAGCTTTCTTT

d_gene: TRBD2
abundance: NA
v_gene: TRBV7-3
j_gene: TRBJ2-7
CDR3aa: CASSSQAGGGEQYF
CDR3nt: TGTGCCAGCAGCTCCCAAGCGGGAGGGGGCGAGCAGTACTTC

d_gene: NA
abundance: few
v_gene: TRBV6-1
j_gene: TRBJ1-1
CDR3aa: CASILSTEAFF
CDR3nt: TGTGCCAGCATACTGAGCACTGAAGCTTTCTTT

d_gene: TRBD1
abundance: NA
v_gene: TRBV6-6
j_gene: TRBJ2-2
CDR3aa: CASSVGQGAITGELFF
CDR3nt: TGTGCCAGCAGTGTGGGCCAGGGGGCAATCACCGGGGAGCTGTTTTTT

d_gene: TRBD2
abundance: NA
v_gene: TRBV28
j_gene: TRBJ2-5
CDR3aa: CASSLPSGGQETQYF
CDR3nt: TGTGCCAGCAGTTTACCTAGCGGGGGACAAGAGACCCAGTACTTC

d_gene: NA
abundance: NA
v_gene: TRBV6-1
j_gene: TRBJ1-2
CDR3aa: CASSEERANYGYTF
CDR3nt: TGTGCCAGCAGTGAAGAGAGAGCTAACTATGGCTACACCTTC

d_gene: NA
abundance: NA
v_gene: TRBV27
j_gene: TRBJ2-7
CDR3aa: CASSLGTSSYEQYF
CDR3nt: TGTGCCAGCAGTTTAGGGACATCCTCCTACGAGCAGTACTTC

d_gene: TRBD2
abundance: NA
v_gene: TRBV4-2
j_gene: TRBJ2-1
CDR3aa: CASSQDPGGYNEQFF
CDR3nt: TGTGCCAGCAGCCAAGATCCGGGAGGGTACAATGAGCAGTTCTTC

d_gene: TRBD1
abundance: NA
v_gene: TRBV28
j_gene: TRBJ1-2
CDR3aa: CASSRTGFGYTF
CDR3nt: TGTGCCAGCAGCCGGACAGGGTTTGGCTACACCTTC

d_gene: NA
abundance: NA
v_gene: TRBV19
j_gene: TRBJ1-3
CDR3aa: CASSIGGSSGNTIYF
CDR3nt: TGTGCCAGTAGTATCGGAGGTAGCTCTGGAAACACCATATATTTT

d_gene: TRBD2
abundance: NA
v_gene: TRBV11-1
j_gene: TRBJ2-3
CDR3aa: CASSLALGLAGVADTQYF
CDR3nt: TGTGCCAGCAGCTTAGCGCTGGGACTAGCGGGAGTTGCAGATACGCAGTATTTT

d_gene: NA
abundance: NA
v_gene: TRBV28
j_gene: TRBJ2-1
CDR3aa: CASSLPGLSQSSYNEQFF
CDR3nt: TGTGCCAGCAGTTTACCTGGACTAAGTCAAAGCTCCTACAATGAGCAGTTCTTC

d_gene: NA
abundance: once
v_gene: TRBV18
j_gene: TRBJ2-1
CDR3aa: CASSPGKGYNEQFF
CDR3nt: TGTGCCAGCTCACCAGGGAAGGGGTACAATGAGCAGTTCTTC

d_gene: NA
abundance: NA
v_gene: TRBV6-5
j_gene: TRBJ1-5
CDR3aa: CASSHGGSQPQHF
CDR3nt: TGTGCCAGCAGTCACGGGGGGAGTCAGCCCCAGCATTTT

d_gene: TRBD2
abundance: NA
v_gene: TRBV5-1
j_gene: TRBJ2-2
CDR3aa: CASSIAGGLIGELFF
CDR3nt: TGCGCCAGCAGCATAGCGGGAGGGCTTATCGGGGAGCTGTTTTTT

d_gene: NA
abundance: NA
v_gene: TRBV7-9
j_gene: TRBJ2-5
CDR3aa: CASSLVRGGKETQYF
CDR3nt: TGTGCCAGCAGCTTAGTTAGGGGGGGCAAAGAGACCCAGTACTTC

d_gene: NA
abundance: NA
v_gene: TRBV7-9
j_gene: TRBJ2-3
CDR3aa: CASSQWGEQSDTQYF
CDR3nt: TGTGCCAGCAGCCAGTGGGGGGAACAGTCGGATACGCAGTATTTT

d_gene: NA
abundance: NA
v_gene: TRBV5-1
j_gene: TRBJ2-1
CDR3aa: CASSLSRAHNNEQFF
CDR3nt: TGCGCCAGCAGCTTGTCCAGGGCTCACAACAATGAGCAGTTCTTC

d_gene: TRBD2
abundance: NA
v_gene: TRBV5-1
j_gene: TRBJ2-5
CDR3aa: CASSSGLAGQETQYF
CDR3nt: TGCGCCAGCAGCTCGGGACTAGCGGGACAAGAGACCCAGTACTTC

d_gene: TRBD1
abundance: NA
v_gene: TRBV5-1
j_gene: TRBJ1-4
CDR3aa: CASSFTGQNEKLFF
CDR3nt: TGCGCCAGCAGCTTTACGGGACAGAATGAAAAACTGTTTTTT

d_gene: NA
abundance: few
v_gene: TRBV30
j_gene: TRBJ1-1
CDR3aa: CAWGFQDRYTEAFF
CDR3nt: TGTGCCTGGGGGTTTCAGGACAGATACACTGAAGCTTTCTTT

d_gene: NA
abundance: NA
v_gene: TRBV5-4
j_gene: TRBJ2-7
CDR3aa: CASSFDRRTYEQYF
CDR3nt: TGTGCCAGCAGCTTCGACAGGCGGACCTACGAGCAGTACTTC

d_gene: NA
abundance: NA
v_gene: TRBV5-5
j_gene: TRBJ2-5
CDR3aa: CASSLSEFGGTQYF
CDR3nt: TGTGCCAGCAGCCTGTCTGAGTTCGGAGGGACCCAGTACTTC

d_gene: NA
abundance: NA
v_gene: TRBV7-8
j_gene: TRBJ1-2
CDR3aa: CASSLEGGTYGYTF
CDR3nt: TGTGCCAGCAGCTTAGAAGGGGGTACCTATGGCTACACCTTC

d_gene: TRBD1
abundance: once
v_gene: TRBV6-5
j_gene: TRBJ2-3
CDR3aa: CASSYSLGQQDTQYF
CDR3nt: TGTGCCAGCAGTTACTCTCTGGGACAGCAAGATACGCAGTATTTT

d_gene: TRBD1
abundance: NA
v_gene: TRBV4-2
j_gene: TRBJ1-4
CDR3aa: CASSPLGTGGKKLFF
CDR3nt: TGTGCCAGCAGCCCACTTGGGACAGGTGGTAAAAAACTGTTTTTT

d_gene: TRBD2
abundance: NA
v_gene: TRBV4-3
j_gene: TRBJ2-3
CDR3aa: CASSRTSGDTQYF
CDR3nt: TGCGCCAGCAGCCGGACTAGCGGGGATACGCAGTATTTT

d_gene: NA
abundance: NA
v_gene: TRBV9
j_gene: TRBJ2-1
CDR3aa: CASSVDPRGLDNEQFF
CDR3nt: TGTGCCAGCAGCGTAGACCCCCGGGGTTTGGACAATGAGCAGTTCTTC

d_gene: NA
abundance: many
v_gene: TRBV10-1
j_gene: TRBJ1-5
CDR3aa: CASSPGGEGQPQHF
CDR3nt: TGCGCCAGCAGCCCTGGAGGGGAAGGTCAGCCCCAGCATTTT

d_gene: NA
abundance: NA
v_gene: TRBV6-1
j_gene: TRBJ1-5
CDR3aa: CASSDPGRAQHF
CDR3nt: TGTGCCAGCAGTGATCCGGGCAGGGCACAGCATTTT

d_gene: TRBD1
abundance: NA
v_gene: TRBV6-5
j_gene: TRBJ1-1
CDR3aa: CASSWDSSNTEAFF
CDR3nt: TGTGCCAGCAGTTGGGACAGCTCGAACACTGAAGCTTTCTTT

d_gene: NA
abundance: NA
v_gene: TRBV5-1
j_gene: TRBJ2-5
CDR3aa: CASSFSGERQETQYF
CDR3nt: TGCGCCAGCAGCTTCTCGGGGGAGCGCCAAGAGACCCAGTACTTC

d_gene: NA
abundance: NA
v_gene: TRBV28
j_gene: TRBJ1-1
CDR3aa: CASSLYLSEAFF
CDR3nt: TGTGCCAGCAGTTTATACCTGAGTGAAGCTTTCTTT

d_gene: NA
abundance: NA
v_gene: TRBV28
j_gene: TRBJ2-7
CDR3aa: CASSFGRGPPPIGQYF
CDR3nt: TGTGCCAGCAGTTTCGGGCGGGGACCGCCGCCTATCGGGCAGTACTTC

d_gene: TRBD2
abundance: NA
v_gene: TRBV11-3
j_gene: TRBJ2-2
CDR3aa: CASSLFAGDTGELFF
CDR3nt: TGTGCCAGCAGCTTATTTGCGGGGGACACCGGGGAGCTGTTTTTT

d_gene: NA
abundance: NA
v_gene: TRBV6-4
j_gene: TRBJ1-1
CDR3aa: CASSATGNTEAFF
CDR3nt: TGTGCCAGCAGCGCTACAGGGAACACTGAAGCTTTCTTT

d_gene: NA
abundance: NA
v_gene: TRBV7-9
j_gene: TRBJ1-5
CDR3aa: CASSFPQSNQPQHF
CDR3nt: TGTGCCAGCAGCTTCCCACAAAGCAATCAGCCCCAGCATTTT

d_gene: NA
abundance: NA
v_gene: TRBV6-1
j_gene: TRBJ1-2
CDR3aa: CASSDRGGYGYTF
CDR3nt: TGTGCCAGCAGTGATCGGGGTGGCTATGGCTACACCTTC

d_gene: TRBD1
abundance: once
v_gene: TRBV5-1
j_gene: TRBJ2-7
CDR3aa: CASSLGTVYEQYF
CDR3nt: TGCGCCAGCAGCCTGGGGACAGTCTACGAGCAGTACTTC

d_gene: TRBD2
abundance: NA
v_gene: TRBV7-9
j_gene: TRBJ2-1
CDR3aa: CASSVGLAGPGRNEQFF
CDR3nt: TGTGCCAGCAGCGTGGGACTAGCGGGACCGGGAAGGAATGAGCAGTTCTTC